This TCR beta chain was documented in a study of glioma-infiltrating T cells. Whole-study results and caveats: Non-neoplastic patients had below-expected tissue-blood divergence, while all gliomas exceeded expectation.

This clonotype was observed many times. The antigen is not known. The iRepertoire nested amplicon-rescue multiplex PCR amplified TCR alpha and beta CDR3s from RNA. One-step reverse transcription and amplification started from approximately 100-400 ng of tissue mRNA or PBMC total RNA. TCRdb re-analysed the multiplex PCR reads in MiXCR, keeping a single row per CDR3 protein. Counted here are fewer than 110,000 distinct CDR3 sequences, under 30% occurring once; the ten biggest clones make up 40% to 55%. The V end lost 3 bases, the J end lost 2 bases, and 8 bases lay between the germline ends. The CDR3 is 14 residues long.

Sequencing used glioma tissue, nonneoplastic brain tissue, or PBMCs (not recorded which). The receptor's source is a human donor with low-grade glioma or glioblastoma, undergoing nonglioma brain surgery, or in good health (not recorded which). The rearrangement joins TRBV12-3 or TRBV12-4 to TRBJ1-3; D unclear. The CDR3 reads CASSFYGTGNTIYF. In nucleotides, the CDR3 is TGTGCCAGCAGTTTTTACGGAACTGGAAACACCATATATTTT.